These 4 T cell receptor beta chains came from one sample sequenced in a study of radiation and T cells in renal cell carcinoma. Time point in this sample: baseline pretreatment blood. As for treatment: 15 Gy SBRT to primary tumor, nephrectomy 4 weeks later. Clones were read by immunoSEQ multiplex PCR, and TCRdb kept only the in-frame ones, dropping some. The data show roughly 100,000 clones, about 88% seen once. Sequences were derived from blood, sampled from a patient whose treatment included radiotherapy and nephrectomy. Source of these receptors: a man aged 50 to 60 with renal cell carcinoma.

The chain combines TRBV5-1 with TRBJ2-3; no reliable D call. The CDR3 contains 13 residues. Trimming shortened V by 2 bases and J by 5 bases, and 9 bases separated the two germline ends. CDR1 and CDR2 (germline): SGHRS, YFSETQ. The CDR3 loop reads CASSFRVLDTQYF. DNA of the CDR3: TGCGCCAGCAGCTTCCGGGTCTTAGATACGCAGTATTTT. The full variable domain, in which reference TRBV5-1 and TRBJ2-3 provide the parts outside the CDR3, is KAGVTQTPRYLIKTRGQQVTLSCSPISGHRSVSWYQQTPGQGLQFLFEYFSETQRNKGNFPGRFSGRQFSNSRSEMNVSTLELGDSALYLCASSFRVLDTQYFGPGTRLTVL.

V is TRBV5-1 and J is TRBJ2-7; 9 bases line up with TRBD2. From germline, CDR1 is SGHRS and CDR2 YFSETQ. Unmatched junction bases numbered 4, after V lost 2 bases and J lost 4 bases. This CDR3 has 14 residues. As DNA, the CDR3 is TGCGCCAGCAGCTTTGGACTAGCGACATACGAGCAGTACTTC. Protein sequence: CASSFGLATYEQYF.

The CDR3 loop is CASSSDRNTEAFF. In nucleotides, the CDR3 is TGTGCCAGCTCATCGGACAGGAACACTGAAGCTTTCTTT. The gene calls are TRBV18 and TRBJ1-1; perhaps TRBD1 as D (6 bases). In germline, CDR1 is KGHSH, CDR2 LQKENI. The CDR3 has 13 residues. The V end was cut by 5 bases, the J end by 1 base, with 8 bases between.

The rearrangement uses TRBV9 and TRBJ2-7; tentative D call: TRBD2 (5 bases). Between the trimmed V and J ends, which lost 4 bases and 7 bases, there was a span of 18 bases. The CDR3 runs 14 residues. The germline V gene has CDR1 SGDLS and CDR2 YYNGEE. The CDR3 loop reads CASSLTGLLAEQYF. The CDR3, as DNA: TGTGCCAGCAGCTTAACCGGACTCCTGGCGGAGCAGTACTTC.